This T cell receptor (beta chain) was sequenced for a study of control samples from healthy donors and cancer patients. This CDR3 contains 15 residues. Germline V lookup: CDR1 LGHNA, CDR2 YSLEER. Deletions cut 4 bases from V and 4 bases from J, with 16 bases between. TCRdb keeps only in-frame clones here, not all; method: immunoSEQ multiplex PCR. The sample consists of more than 25,000 clones, 91% of them appearing once. The chain couples TRBV4-3 to TRBJ1-2; D is possibly TRBD1 (5 bases). This clonotype was sampled from a man aged 45-65 years with lung cancer. Sequencing was done on a sample of PBMCs. The CDR3 loop reads CASSRDRDFTYGYTF. CDR3 DNA: TGCGCCAGCAGCCGAGACCGGGACTTCACCTATGGCTACACCTTC.